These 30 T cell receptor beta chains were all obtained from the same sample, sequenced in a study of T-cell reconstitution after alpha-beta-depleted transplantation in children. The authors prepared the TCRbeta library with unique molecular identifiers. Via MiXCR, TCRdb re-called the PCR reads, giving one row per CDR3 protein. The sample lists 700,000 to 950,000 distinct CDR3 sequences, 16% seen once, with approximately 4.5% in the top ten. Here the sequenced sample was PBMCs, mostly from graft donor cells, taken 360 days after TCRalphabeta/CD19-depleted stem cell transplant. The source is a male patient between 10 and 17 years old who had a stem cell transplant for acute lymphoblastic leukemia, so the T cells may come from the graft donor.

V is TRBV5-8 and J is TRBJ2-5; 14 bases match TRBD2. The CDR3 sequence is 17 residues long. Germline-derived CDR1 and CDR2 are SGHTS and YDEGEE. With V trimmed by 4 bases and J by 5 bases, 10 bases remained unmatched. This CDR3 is CASSRGTSGSSRETQYF. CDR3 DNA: TGTGCCAGCAGCAGGGGGACTAGCGGGAGTAGTAGGGAGACCCAGTACTTC.

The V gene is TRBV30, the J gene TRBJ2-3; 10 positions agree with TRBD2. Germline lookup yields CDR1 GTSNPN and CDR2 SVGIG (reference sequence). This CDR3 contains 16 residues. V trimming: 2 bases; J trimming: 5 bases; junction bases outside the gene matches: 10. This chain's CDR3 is CAWSIGLAGVGDTQYF. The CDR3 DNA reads TGTGCCTGGAGTATCGGCCTAGCGGGAGTGGGAGATACGCAGTATTTT. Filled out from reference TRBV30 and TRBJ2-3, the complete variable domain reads SQTIHQWPATLVQPVGSPLSLECTVEGTSNPNLYWYRQAAGRGLQLLFYSVGIGQISSEVPQNLSASRPQDRQFILSSKKLLLSDSGFYLCAWSIGLAGVGDTQYFGPGTRLTVL.

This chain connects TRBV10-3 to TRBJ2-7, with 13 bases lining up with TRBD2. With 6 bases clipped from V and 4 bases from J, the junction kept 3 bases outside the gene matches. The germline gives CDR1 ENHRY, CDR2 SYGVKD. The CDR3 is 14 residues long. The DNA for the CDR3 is TGTGCCATCAGCCGGACTAGCGGGAGTTACGAGCAGTACTTC. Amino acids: CAISRTSGSYEQYF.

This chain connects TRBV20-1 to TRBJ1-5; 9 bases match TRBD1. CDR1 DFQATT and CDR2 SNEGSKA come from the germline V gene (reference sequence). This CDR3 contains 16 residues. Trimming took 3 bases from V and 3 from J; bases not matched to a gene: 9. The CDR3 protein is CSASPGQGYLNQPQHF. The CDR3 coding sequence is TGCAGTGCTAGCCCGGGACAGGGCTATCTCAATCAGCCCCAGCATTTT.

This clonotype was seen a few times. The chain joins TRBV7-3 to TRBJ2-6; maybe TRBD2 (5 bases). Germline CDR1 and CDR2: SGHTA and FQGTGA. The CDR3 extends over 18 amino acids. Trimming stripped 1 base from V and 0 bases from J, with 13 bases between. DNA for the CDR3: TGTGCCAGCAGCTTAATTGGTGGGAGTCTCTCTGGGGCCAACGTCCTGACTTTC. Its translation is CASSLIGGSLSGANVLTF.

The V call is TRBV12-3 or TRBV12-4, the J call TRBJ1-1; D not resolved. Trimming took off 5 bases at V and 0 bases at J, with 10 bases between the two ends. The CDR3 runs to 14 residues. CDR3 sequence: CASSPQRMNTEAFF. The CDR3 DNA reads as TGTGCCAGCAGTCCACAGAGGATGAACACTGAAGCTTTCTTT.

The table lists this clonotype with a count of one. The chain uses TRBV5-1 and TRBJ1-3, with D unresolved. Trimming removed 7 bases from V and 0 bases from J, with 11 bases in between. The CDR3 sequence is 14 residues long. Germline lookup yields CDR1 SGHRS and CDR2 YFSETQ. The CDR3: CASQSSTSGNTIYF. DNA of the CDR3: TGCGCCAGCCAGTCGTCGACCTCTGGAAACACCATATATTTT.

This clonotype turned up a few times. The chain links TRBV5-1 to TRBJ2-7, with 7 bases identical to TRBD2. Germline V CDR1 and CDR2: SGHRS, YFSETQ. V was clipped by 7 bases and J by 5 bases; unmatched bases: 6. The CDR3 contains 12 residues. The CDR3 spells CASSERGHEQYF. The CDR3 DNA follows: TGCGCCAGCTCGGAGCGGGGCCACGAGCAGTACTTC.

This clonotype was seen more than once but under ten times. CDR3 in DNA: TGTGCCGTTTCACATGCTCCCTACGAGCAGTACTTC. Translation gives CAVSHAPYEQYF. This chain joins TRBV7-9 and TRBJ2-7; no reliable D call. V was shortened by 11 bases and J by 2 bases, with 13 bases between the two germline ends. The CDR3 has 12 amino acids. Germline values: CDR1 SEHNR, CDR2 FQNEAQ (reference sequence).

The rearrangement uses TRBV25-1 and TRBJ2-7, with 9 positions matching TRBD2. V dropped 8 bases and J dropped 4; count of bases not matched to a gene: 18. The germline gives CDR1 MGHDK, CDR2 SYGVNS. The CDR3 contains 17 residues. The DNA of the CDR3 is TGTGCCAGCCCTGATATAGATAAAGTGCGGGAGGGGTACGAGCAGTACTTC. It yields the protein CASPDIDKVREGYEQYF.

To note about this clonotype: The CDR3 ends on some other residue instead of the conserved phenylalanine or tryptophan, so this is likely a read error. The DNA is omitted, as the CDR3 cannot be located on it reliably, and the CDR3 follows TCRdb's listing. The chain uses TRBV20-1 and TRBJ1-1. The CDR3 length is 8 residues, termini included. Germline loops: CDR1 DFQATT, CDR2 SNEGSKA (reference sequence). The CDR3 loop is CSARVAPL.

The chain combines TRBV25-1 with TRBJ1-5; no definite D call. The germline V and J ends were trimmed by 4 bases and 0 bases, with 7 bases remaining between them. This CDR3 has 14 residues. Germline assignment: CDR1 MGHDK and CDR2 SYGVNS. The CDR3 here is CASSGHHSNQPQHF. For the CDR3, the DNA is TGTGCCAGCAGTGGCCACCATAGCAATCAGCCCCAGCATTTT. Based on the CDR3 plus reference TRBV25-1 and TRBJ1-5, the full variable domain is EADIYQTPRYLVIGTGKKITLECSQTMGHDKMYWYQQDPGMELHLIHYSYGVNSTEKGDLSSESTVSRIRTEHFPLTLESARPSHTSQYLCASSGHHSNQPQHFGDGTRLSIL.

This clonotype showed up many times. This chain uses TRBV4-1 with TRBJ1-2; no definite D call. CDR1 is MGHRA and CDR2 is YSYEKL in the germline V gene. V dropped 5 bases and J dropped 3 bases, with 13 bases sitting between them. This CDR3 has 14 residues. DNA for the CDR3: TGCGCCAGCAGCGACCGACGGACCTACTATGGCTACACCTTC. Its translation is CASSDRRTYYGYTF.

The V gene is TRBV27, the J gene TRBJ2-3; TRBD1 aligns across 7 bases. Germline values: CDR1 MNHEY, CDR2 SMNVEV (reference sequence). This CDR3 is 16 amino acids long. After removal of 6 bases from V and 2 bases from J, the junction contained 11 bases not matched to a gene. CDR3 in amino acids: CASSRKLGTATDTQYF. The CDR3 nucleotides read TGTGCCAGCAGCCGGAAACTAGGGACAGCCACAGATACGCAGTATTTT.

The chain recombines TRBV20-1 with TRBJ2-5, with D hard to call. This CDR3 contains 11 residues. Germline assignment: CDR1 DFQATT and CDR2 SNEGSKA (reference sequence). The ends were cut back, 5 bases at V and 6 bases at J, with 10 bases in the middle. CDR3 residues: CSASVAQTQYF. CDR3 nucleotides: TGCAGTGCTTCTGTAGCCCAGACCCAGTACTTC.

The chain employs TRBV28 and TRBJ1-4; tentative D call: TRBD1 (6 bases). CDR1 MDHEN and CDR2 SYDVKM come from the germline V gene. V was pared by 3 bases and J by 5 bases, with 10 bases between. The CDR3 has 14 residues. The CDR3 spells CASSFQGHNEKLFF. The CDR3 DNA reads TGTGCCAGCAGTTTTCAGGGGCACAATGAAAAACTGTTTTTT.

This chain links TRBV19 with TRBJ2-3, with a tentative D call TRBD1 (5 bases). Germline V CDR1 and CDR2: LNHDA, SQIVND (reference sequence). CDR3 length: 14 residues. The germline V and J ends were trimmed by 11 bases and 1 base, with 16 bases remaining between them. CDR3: CAAGSFYRTDTQYF. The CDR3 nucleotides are TGTGCCGCAGGGTCCTTTTACCGCACAGATACGCAGTATTTT.

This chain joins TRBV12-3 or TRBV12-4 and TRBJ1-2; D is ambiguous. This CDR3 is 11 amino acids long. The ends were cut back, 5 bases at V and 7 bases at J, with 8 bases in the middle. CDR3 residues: CASSPISGYTF. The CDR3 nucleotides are TGTGCCAGCAGTCCGATTAGTGGCTACACCTTC.

CDR3 sequence reads: CSVETGPEGEQYF. In DNA form, the CDR3 reads TGCAGCGTTGAAACAGGGCCAGAAGGCGAGCAGTACTTC. The chain uses TRBV29-1 and TRBJ2-7; a weak D match, TRBD1 (6 bases). There are 13 residues in the CDR3. Germline CDR1 reads SQVTM; CDR2 reads ANQGSEA. Trimming stripped 2 bases from V and 6 bases from J, with 14 bases between.

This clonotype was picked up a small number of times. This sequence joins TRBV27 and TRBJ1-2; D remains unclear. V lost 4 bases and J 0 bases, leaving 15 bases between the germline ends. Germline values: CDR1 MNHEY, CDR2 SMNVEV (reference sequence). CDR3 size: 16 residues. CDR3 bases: TGTGCCAGCAGTTCAGGTCTTTTCTCTACTAACTATGGCTACACCTTC. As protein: CASSSGLFSTNYGYTF.

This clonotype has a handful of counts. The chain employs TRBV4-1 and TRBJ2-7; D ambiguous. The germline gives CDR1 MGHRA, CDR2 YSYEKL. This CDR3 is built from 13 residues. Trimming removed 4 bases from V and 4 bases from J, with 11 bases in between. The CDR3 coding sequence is TGCGCCAGCAGCCCATCAACTCAGTACGAGCAGTACTTC. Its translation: CASSPSTQYEQYF.

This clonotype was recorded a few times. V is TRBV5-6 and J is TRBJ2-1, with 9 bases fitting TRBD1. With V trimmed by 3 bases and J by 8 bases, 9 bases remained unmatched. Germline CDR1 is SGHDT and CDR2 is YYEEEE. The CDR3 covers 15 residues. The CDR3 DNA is TGTGCCAGCAGCTACCGGGACAGGGTTACCTATGAGCAGTTCTTC. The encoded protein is CASSYRDRVTYEQFF.

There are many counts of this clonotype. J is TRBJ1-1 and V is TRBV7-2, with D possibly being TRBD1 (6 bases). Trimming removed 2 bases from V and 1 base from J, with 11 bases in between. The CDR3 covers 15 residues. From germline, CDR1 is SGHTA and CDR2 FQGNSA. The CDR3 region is CASSLKWGRNTEAFF. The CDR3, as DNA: TGTGCCAGCAGCTTAAAATGGGGGCGGAACACTGAAGCTTTCTTT.

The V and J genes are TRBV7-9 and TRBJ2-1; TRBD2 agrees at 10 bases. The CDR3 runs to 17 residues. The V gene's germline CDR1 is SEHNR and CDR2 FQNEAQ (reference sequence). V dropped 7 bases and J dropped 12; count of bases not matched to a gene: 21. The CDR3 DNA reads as TGTGCCAGCACCCCGCGTTCCGGGACTAGCGTACTAGGGGGGCAGTTCTTC. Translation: CASTPRSGTSVLGGQFF.

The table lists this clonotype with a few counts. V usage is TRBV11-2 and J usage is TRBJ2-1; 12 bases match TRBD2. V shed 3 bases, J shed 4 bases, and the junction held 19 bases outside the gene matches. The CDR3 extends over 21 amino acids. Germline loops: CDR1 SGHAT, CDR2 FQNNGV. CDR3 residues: CASSLTSGRRILQLIYNEQFF. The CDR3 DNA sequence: TGTGCCAGCAGCTTGACTAGCGGGAGACGAATTCTCCAACTTATATACAATGAGCAGTTCTTC. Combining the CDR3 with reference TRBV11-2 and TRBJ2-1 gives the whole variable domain EAGVAQSPRYKIIEKRQSVAFWCNPISGHATLYWYQQILGQGPKLLIQFQNNGVVDDSQLPKDRFSAERLKGVDSTLKIQPAKLEDSAVYLCASSLTSGRRILQLIYNEQFFGPGTRLTVL.

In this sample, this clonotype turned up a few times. This chain's CDR3 is CASSYRFHNEQFF. In nucleotides, the CDR3 is TGTGCCAGCAGTTACCGGTTTCACAATGAGCAGTTCTTC. The J gene is TRBJ2-1, the V gene TRBV6-5; D not resolved. The V end lost 2 bases, the J end lost 5 bases, and 7 bases lay between the germline ends. The V gene's germline CDR1 is MNHEY and CDR2 SVGAGI. The CDR3 covers 13 residues.

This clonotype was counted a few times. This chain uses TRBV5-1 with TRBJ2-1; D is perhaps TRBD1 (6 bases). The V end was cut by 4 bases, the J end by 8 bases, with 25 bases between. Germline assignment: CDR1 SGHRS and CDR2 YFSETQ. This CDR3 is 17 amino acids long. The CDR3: CASSQSHTGRHWDEQFF. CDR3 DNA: TGCGCCAGCAGCCAGAGCCATACAGGGCGTCATTGGGATGAGCAGTTCTTC. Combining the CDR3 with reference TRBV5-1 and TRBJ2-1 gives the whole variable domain KAGVTQTPRYLIKTRGQQVTLSCSPISGHRSVSWYQQTPGQGLQFLFEYFSETQRNKGNFPGRFSGRQFSNSRSEMNVSTLELGDSALYLCASSQSHTGRHWDEQFFGPGTRLTVL.

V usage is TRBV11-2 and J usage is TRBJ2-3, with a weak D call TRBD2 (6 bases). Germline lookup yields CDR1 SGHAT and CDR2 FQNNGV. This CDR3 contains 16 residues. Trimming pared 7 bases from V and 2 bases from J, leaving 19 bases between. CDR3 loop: CASIPPEGTYTDTQYF. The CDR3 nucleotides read TGTGCCAGCATCCCACCAGAGGGGACTTACACAGATACGCAGTATTTT.

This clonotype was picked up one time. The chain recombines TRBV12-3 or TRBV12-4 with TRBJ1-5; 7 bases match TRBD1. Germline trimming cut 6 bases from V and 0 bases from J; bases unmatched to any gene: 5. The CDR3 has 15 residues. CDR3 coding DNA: TGTGCCAGCAGAATGGGACAGCCTAGCAATCAGCCCCAGCATTTT. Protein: CASRMGQPSNQPQHF.

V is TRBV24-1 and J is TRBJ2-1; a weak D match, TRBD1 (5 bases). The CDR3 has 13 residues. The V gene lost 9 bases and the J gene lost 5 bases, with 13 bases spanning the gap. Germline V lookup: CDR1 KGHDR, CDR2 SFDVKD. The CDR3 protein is CATEMTDNNEQFF. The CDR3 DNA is TGTGCCACCGAGATGACAGATAACAATGAGCAGTTCTTC.